A selection of T cell receptor beta chains follows, all from one sample in a study of blood T cell repertoires in COVID-19. The table came from immunoSEQ multiplex PCR; TCRdb's copy has only in-frame clones and leaves some out. This repertoire shows 80,000 to 100,000 clones, about nine tenths found once; its top ten account for less than 2%. Sequencing was performed on peripheral blood. The receptors shown here come from a man aged 55 to 70 with acute or convalescent COVID-19. Both conserved end residues are part of each CDR3. Each record gives: clone size, D gene, J gene, V gene, CDR3 protein, CDR3 DNA. The D gene is left open where the match is weak. Size is omitted from some rows. Given values are once, few, many or a class for expanded clones.

size: few
D: TRBD1
J: TRBJ2-5
V: TRBV19
CDR3: CASSIGRQGAMMETQYF
DNA: TGTGCCAGTAGTATAGGCCGACAGGGGGCGATGATGGAGACCCAGTACTTC

size: NA
D: TRBD1
J: TRBJ1-4
V: TRBV29-1
CDR3: CSVESTGGSSTNEKLFF
DNA: TGCAGCGTTGAATCGACAGGGGGCTCGTCAACTAATGAAAAACTGTTTTTT

size: few
D: TRBD1
J: TRBJ1-1
V: TRBV18
CDR3: CASSVRQGWIKMNTEAFF
DNA: TGTGCCAGCTCAGTGCGACAGGGGTGGATAAAAATGAACACTGAAGCTTTCTTT

size: NA
D: TRBD1
J: TRBJ1-2
V: TRBV5-1
CDR3: CASSLMAGGYYGYTF
DNA: TGCGCCAGCAGCTTGATGGCAGGGGGCTACTATGGCTACACCTTC

size: NA
D: NA
J: TRBJ1-2
V: TRBV3-1/TRBV3-2
CDR3: CASSQDLRGYTF
DNA: TGTGCCAGCAGCCAAGATCTGAGGGGCTACACCTTC

size: NA
D: NA
J: TRBJ2-5
V: TRBV7-9
CDR3: CASSLVRGGETQYF
DNA: TGTGCCAGCAGCTTAGTCAGGGGTGGTGAGACCCAGTACTTC

size: NA
D: NA
J: TRBJ2-1
V: TRBV3-1/TRBV3-2
CDR3: CASSQGGLATGNEQFF
DNA: TGTGCCAGCAGCCAAGGGGGGCTAGCCACCGGAAATGAGCAGTTCTTC

size: NA
D: TRBD1
J: TRBJ1-4
V: TRBV7-4
CDR3: CASSLARDRKTNEKLFF
DNA: TGTGCCAGCAGCCTCGCCCGGGACAGAAAAACTAATGAAAAACTGTTTTTT

size: NA
D: TRBD1
J: TRBJ1-1
V: TRBV10-3
CDR3: CAIRTGTENTEAFF
DNA: TGTGCCATCCGAACCGGGACAGAGAACACTGAAGCTTTCTTT

size: NA
D: TRBD2
J: TRBJ2-5
V: TRBV27
CDR3: CASSSLRGGLAQETQYF
DNA: TGTGCCAGCAGTTCCCTGCGGGGGGGGCTTGCTCAAGAGACCCAGTACTTC

size: NA
D: NA
J: TRBJ1-5
V: TRBV2
CDR3: CASSADYSNQPQHF
DNA: TGTGCCAGCAGTGCTGACTATAGCAATCAGCCCCAGCATTTT

size: few
D: NA
J: TRBJ2-5
V: TRBV20-1
CDR3: CSANEGGKETQYF
DNA: TGCAGTGCTAATGAGGGGGGGAAAGAGACCCAGTACTTC

size: NA
D: TRBD1
J: TRBJ2-1
V: TRBV15
CDR3: CATSRDLQGYHNEQFF
DNA: TGTGCCACCAGCAGAGATCTACAGGGGTACCACAATGAGCAGTTCTTC

size: few
D: NA
J: TRBJ2-7
V: TRBV4-2
CDR3: CASSQDQGDSGSYEQYF
DNA: TGTGCCAGCAGCCAAGATCAAGGTGATAGCGGCTCCTACGAGCAGTACTTC

size: NA
D: TRBD1
J: TRBJ2-5
V: TRBV30
CDR3: CAWSLPPGQIEETQYF
DNA: TGTGCCTGGAGTCTTCCCCCGGGACAGATTGAAGAGACCCAGTACTTC

size: NA
D: NA
J: TRBJ1-2
V: TRBV29-1
CDR3: CSVTPGRANYGYTF
DNA: TGCAGCGTTACCCCCGGCAGGGCTAACTATGGCTACACCTTC

size: few
D: TRBD1
J: TRBJ1-2
V: TRBV10-1
CDR3: CASSPGQGQGYTF
DNA: TGCGCCAGCAGTCCGGGACAGGGCCAAGGCTACACCTTC

size: NA
D: NA
J: TRBJ1-5
V: TRBV5-8
CDR3: CASSLGTYSNQPQHF
DNA: TGTGCCAGCAGCTTGGGGACATATAGCAATCAGCCCCAGCATTTT

size: once
D: NA
J: TRBJ1-1
V: TRBV20-1
CDR3: CSAREEGQAFF
DNA: TGCAGTGCTAGAGAGGAGGGTCAAGCTTTCTTT

size: NA
D: NA
J: TRBJ1-6
V: TRBV7-2
CDR3: CASTRGGRALHF
DNA: TGTGCCAGCACCAGAGGGGGGAGGGCCCTCCACTTT

size: NA
D: NA
J: TRBJ1-5
V: TRBV7-9
CDR3: CASSDGQISNQPQHF
DNA: TGTGCCAGCAGCGACGGACAGATTAGCAATCAGCCCCAGCATTTT

size: NA
D: NA
J: TRBJ1-2
V: TRBV5-5
CDR3: CASSFAAYGYTF
DNA: TGTGCCAGCAGCTTCGCGGCCTATGGCTACACCTTC

size: NA
D: TRBD1
J: TRBJ1-2
V: TRBV4-2
CDR3: CASSRGTANYGYTF
DNA: TGTGCCAGCAGCCGGGGGACAGCTAACTATGGCTACACCTTC

size: NA
D: TRBD1
J: TRBJ2-7
V: TRBV7-2
CDR3: CASSTQGAGEQYF
DNA: TGTGCCAGCAGCACACAGGGGGCAGGGGAGCAGTACTTC

size: NA
D: NA
J: TRBJ1-5
V: TRBV3-1/TRBV3-2
CDR3: CASSQVGQPQHF
DNA: TGTGCCAGCAGCCAAGTCGGGCAGCCCCAGCATTTT

size: NA
D: NA
J: TRBJ1-4
V: TRBV5-1
CDR3: CASSQDWNEKLFF
DNA: TGCGCCAGCAGTCAGGACTGGAATGAAAAACTGTTTTTT

size: NA
D: NA
J: TRBJ1-2
V: TRBV20-1
CDR3: CSASLPGTAGYTF
DNA: TGCAGTGCTAGTCTCCCGGGAACCGCTGGCTACACCTTC

size: NA
D: TRBD2
J: TRBJ2-7
V: TRBV2
CDR3: CASSEKWSSGADEQYF
DNA: TGTGCCAGCAGTGAAAAGTGGTCTAGCGGGGCGGACGAGCAGTACTTC

size: NA
D: NA
J: TRBJ1-6
V: TRBV7-2
CDR3: CASTLQGRNSPLHF
DNA: TGTGCCAGCACCCTACAGGGAAGGAATTCACCCCTCCACTTT

size: NA
D: NA
J: TRBJ1-4
V: TRBV11-2
CDR3: CASSLNVIEKLFF
DNA: TGTGCCAGCAGCTTAAATGTAATCGAAAAACTGTTTTTT

size: NA
D: NA
J: TRBJ1-1
V: TRBV5-1
CDR3: CASSEQGSNTEAFF
DNA: TGCGCCAGCAGCGAACAGGGATCGAACACTGAAGCTTTCTTT

size: NA
D: TRBD1
J: TRBJ1-2
V: TRBV5-1
CDR3: CASSTGTGGYGYTF
DNA: TGCGCCAGCAGCACCGGGACAGGGGGATATGGCTACACCTTC

size: NA
D: TRBD1
J: TRBJ1-2
V: TRBV18
CDR3: CASSPSVDRSYGYTF
DNA: TGTGCCAGCTCACCCTCTGTGGACAGGTCCTATGGCTACACCTTC

size: NA
D: NA
J: TRBJ1-1
V: TRBV4-1
CDR3: CASSQDRGRGNTEAFF
DNA: TGCGCCAGCAGCCAAGATCGAGGCAGGGGAAACACTGAAGCTTTCTTT

size: NA
D: NA
J: TRBJ2-3
V: TRBV6-5
CDR3: CASSPRERSPGTQYF
DNA: TGTGCCAGCAGTCCCCGGGAGCGGTCCCCGGGGACGCAGTATTTT

size: NA
D: NA
J: TRBJ2-3
V: TRBV6-1
CDR3: CASSEVGGPDTQYF
DNA: TGTGCCAGCAGTGAGGTCGGGGGGCCAGATACGCAGTATTTT

size: NA
D: NA
J: TRBJ2-5
V: TRBV19
CDR3: CASSIERGQETQYF
DNA: TGTGCCAGTAGTATAGAGCGGGGCCAAGAGACCCAGTACTTC

size: NA
D: TRBD1
J: TRBJ2-7
V: TRBV6-6
CDR3: CASSYKGQGDYEQYF
DNA: TGTGCCAGCAGTTACAAAGGACAGGGGGACTACGAGCAGTACTTC